The source of this T cell receptor beta chain is a study of shared clonotypes between healthy human individuals. Findings and limits, study-wide: The authors expected sequencing depth to affect clonotype sharing among donors. When compared with the clonotypes that were shared by all four sorted-subset donors, the non-shared clonotypes turned out to have lower generation probabilities. Among several donors, approximately 5% of naive CD4 clonotypes were found in common.

Worth noting for this clone: Its antigen remains unknown.

Template for every sorted-subset replicate PCR totaled roughly 200 ng DNA, around 32,000 T cell genomes. Sequencing used immunoSEQ multiplex PCR; TCRdb keeps in-frame clones, though not all of them. The data show roughly 1,100,000 clones, roughly 70% seen once. The CDR3 is 14 amino acids. Per germline, CDR1 MGHDK and CDR2 SYGVNS. Trimming removed 3 bases from V and 4 bases from J, with 12 bases in between. The clonotype comes from a man younger than 30 in good health. The chain has TRBV25-1 and TRBJ1-2, with D uncertain. Sample: memory CD4+ T cells sorted from blood. Described subset: CD45RA-negative fraction. The CDR3 nucleotides read TGTGCCAGCAGTGACACGCGCGGCTCCTATGGCTACACCTTC. Its protein is CASSDTRGSYGYTF.